Each of the 31 T cell receptor beta chains below was sequenced from the same sample in a study of T cells after yellow fever vaccination. TCRdb redid the calling of the 5' RACE reads with MiXCR, one entry per CDR3 protein. The table lists about 260,000 distinct CDR3 sequences, about 5.2% of them singletons. Sequences were derived from CD4+ T cells sorted from PBMCs, sampled on the day of the yellow fever booster vaccination. The receptors shown here come from a man between 18 and 35 years old who received the YFV17D yellow fever vaccine.

This clonotype has just a few counts. The chain recombines TRBV18 with TRBJ1-6, with D maybe TRBD1 (5 bases). V was trimmed by 2 bases and J by 7 bases, leaving 6 bases between them. The CDR3 has 13 amino acids. Looked up from germline, CDR1 is KGHSH and CDR2 is LQKENI. This CDR3 is CASSPGDNSPLHF. The CDR3 DNA follows: TGTGCCAGCTCACCAGGGGACAATTCACCCCTCCACTTT.

The table lists this clonotype with a few counts. The chain joins TRBV5-5 to TRBJ1-2; D not certain. Per the germline V gene, CDR1 is SGHKS and CDR2 is YYEKEE (reference sequence). Deletions cut 4 bases from V and 0 bases from J, with 10 bases between. This CDR3 contains 14 residues. CDR3 sequence reads: CASSLREPNYGYTF. The CDR3 coding sequence is TGTGCCAGCAGCCTTAGAGAGCCTAACTATGGCTACACCTTC.

The chain links TRBV6-5 to TRBJ2-1; D is possibly TRBD2 (5 bases). The V and J ends lost 7 bases and 4 bases respectively, with 8 bases between them. The germline V gene has CDR1 MNHEY and CDR2 SVGAGI. This CDR3 is built from 12 residues. The CDR3 here is CASMGVYNEQFF. CDR3 DNA sequence: TGTGCCAGCATGGGAGTATACAATGAGCAGTTCTTC.

This clonotype came up a few times. This rearrangement joins TRBV2 to TRBJ1-5, with TRBD1 identical over 7 bases. CDR1 is SNHLY, CDR2 FYNNEI, per germline. J gave up 3 bases and V 6 bases, and 8 bases lay outside the gene matches. The CDR3 loop spans 15 amino acids. CDR3 nucleotides: TGTGCCAGCAGCCAAGAGGGGGCTCTCAATCAGCCCCAGCATTTT. As protein: CASSQEGALNQPQHF.

This chain uses TRBV4-2 with TRBJ1-2, with a tentative D call TRBD1 (6 bases). V dropped 6 bases and J dropped 5 bases, with 16 bases sitting between them. This CDR3 is built from 14 residues. Germline assignment: CDR1 LGHNA and CDR2 YNFKEQ. CDR3 DNA sequence: TGTGCCAGCAGTCCCGGAGGGGGAGGGTATGGCTACACCTTC. Translation: CASSPGGGGYGYTF.

This clonotype was seen ten or more times. This chain links TRBV6-5 with TRBJ2-1, with TRBD2 as a possible D gene (6 bases). Looked up from germline, CDR1 is MNHEY and CDR2 is SVGAGI. CDR3 length: 16 residues. Trimming left V 10 bases short and J 7 bases short, with 26 bases between. CDR3 sequence (DNA): TGTGCCACCTACCGGGTGGGACTGCCTAAAAGGAATGAGCAGTTCTTC. Translating gives CATYRVGLPKRNEQFF.

The chain links TRBV11-2 to TRBJ2-3; no definite D call. V was shortened by 7 bases and J by 2 bases, with 10 bases between the two germline ends. Germline loops: CDR1 SGHAT, CDR2 FQNNGV. The CDR3 is made up of 13 amino acids. CDR3 in DNA: TGTGCCAGCATCCTGGGGAACACAGATACGCAGTATTTT. It yields the protein CASILGNTDTQYF.

A note on this clonotype: A junction boundary mismatches the germline segment, possibly from a read error. The rearrangement links TRBV3-1 to TRBJ1-1; D is unresolved. This CDR3 comprises 16 residues. Per germline, CDR1 LGHDT and CDR2 YNNKEL (reference sequence). CDR3 bases: TGTGCCAGCAGCCCGAAATATACCACTGGAGTTGCTGAAGCTTTATTT. Protein: CASSPKYTTGVAEALF.

This clonotype showed up many times. The gene calls are TRBV6-5 and TRBJ2-1; 11 bases line up with TRBD1. Per the germline V gene, CDR1 is MNHEY and CDR2 is SVGAGI. This CDR3 has 15 amino acids. J was trimmed by 9 bases and V by 4 bases; bases with no gene match: 8. The CDR3 sequence: CASSFRGTGGGEQFF. The CDR3 DNA reads TGTGCCAGCAGTTTTCGCGGGACAGGGGGGGGTGAGCAGTTCTTC.

This clonotype was counted between two and nine times. The DNA is left out, because the CDR3 cannot be placed on it with certainty; the CDR3 is given as TCRdb lists it. This chain links TRBV5-4 with TRBJ2-2; TRBD2 is taken as the D call from the table, unchecked against the DNA. Germline V CDR1 and CDR2: SGHNT, YYREEE (reference sequence). The CDR3 length equals 16 residues, ends included. The CDR3 region is CASSDGGAFGAGELFF.

This clonotype was found many times. The chain employs TRBV12-3 or TRBV12-4 and TRBJ2-5; the match to TRBD2 covers 8 bases. The J segment lost 1 base and the V segment lost 7 bases, leaving 2 bases of the junction unmatched. This CDR3 is built from 13 residues. CDR3 protein: CASKTSGQETQYF. The CDR3 coding sequence is TGTGCCAGCAAAACTAGCGGCCAAGAGACCCAGTACTTC.

This chain joins TRBV5-1 and TRBJ2-5; D is perhaps TRBD1 (5 bases). The CDR3 spans 16 residues. From germline, CDR1 is SGHRS and CDR2 YFSETQ. V lost 3 bases, J lost 1 base, and 16 bases lay in between. The CDR3 DNA sequence: TGCGCCAGCAGCTCCAGAACAGGACGGACCCAAGAGACCCAGTACTTC. Protein: CASSSRTGRTQETQYF.

This clonotype occurred many times. J is TRBJ1-5 and V is TRBV20-1, with D hard to call. Trimming removed 5 bases at V and 1 base at J, with 9 bases between. The CDR3 covers 13 residues. CDR1 is DFQATT and CDR2 is SNEGSKA in the germline V gene (reference sequence). CDR3 amino acids: CSAEDPSNQPQHF. The CDR3 DNA sequence: TGCAGTGCTGAGGATCCAAGCAATCAGCCCCAGCATTTT.

V usage is TRBV12-3 or TRBV12-4 and J usage is TRBJ2-1; D is ambiguous. The V end was cut by 8 bases, the J end by 3 bases, with 11 bases between. The CDR3 loop spans 13 amino acids. In nucleotides, the CDR3 is TGTGCCAGCGGTTGGGAACGCTACAATGAGCAGTTCTTC. It specifies CASGWERYNEQFF.

In this sample, this clonotype turned up a few times. This chain connects TRBV11-3 to TRBJ2-1, with 10 bases lining up with TRBD1. Germline CDR1 reads SGHNT; CDR2 reads YENEEA. This CDR3 has 16 residues. Germline trimming cut 4 bases from V and 4 bases from J; bases unmatched to any gene: 7. CDR3 sequence reads: CASSSGGTGDYNEQFF. The CDR3 DNA is TGTGCCAGCAGCTCAGGCGGGACAGGGGATTACAATGAGCAGTTCTTC.

This clonotype was seen ten or more times. The chain uses TRBV9 and TRBJ1-1; D not certain. This CDR3 spans 14 amino acids. Germline-derived CDR1 and CDR2 are SGDLS and YYNGEE. Trimming pared 1 base from V and 1 base from J, leaving 8 bases between. In nucleotides, the CDR3 is TGTGCCAGCAGCGTATCAGACGGGAACACTGAAGCTTTCTTT. Its protein is CASSVSDGNTEAFF. The entire variable domain, with the rest obtained from reference TRBV9 and TRBJ1-1, is as follows: DSGVTQTPKHLITATGQRVTLRCSPRSGDLSVYWYQQSLDQGLQFLIQYYNGEERAKGNILERFSAQQFPDLHSELNLSSLELGDSALYFCASSVSDGNTEAFFGQGTRLTVV.

The gene calls are TRBV14 and TRBJ2-2, with D uncertain. The ends were cut back, 0 bases at V and 4 bases at J, with 12 bases in the middle. The CDR3 covers 16 residues. The V gene's germline CDR1 is SGHDN and CDR2 FVKESK. CDR3: CASSQDRNHLTGELFF. As DNA, the CDR3 is TGTGCCAGCAGCCAAGATAGGAACCACCTCACCGGGGAGCTGTTTTTT.

The gene calls are TRBV11-1 and TRBJ2-7; 9 bases are a match to TRBD2. The CDR3 runs to 15 residues. CDR1 and CDR2 (germline): SGHAT, FQDESV (reference sequence). The junction had 7 bases not matched to a gene; V was cut back by 5 bases and J by 2 bases. CDR3 coding DNA: TGTGCCAGCAGCAAAAGCGGGGGGTCTCCCTACGAGCAGTACGTC. This encodes CASSKSGGSPYEQYV.

The genes are TRBV20-1 and TRBJ1-1; perhaps TRBD1 as D (6 bases). Trimming took 1 base from V and 6 from J, leaving 18 bases between them. This CDR3 contains 15 residues. The germline V gene encodes CDR1 DFQATT and CDR2 SNEGSKA (reference sequence). The chain's CDR3 is CSARVPGGPGAEAFF. In DNA form, the CDR3 reads TGCAGTGCTAGAGTTCCGGGGGGCCCAGGAGCTGAAGCTTTCTTT.

This chain uses TRBV5-5 with TRBJ2-7, with D tentatively TRBD1 or TRBD2 (5 bases each). This CDR3 is built from 13 residues. V dropped 1 base and J dropped 7 bases, with 12 bases sitting between them. Per germline, CDR1 SGHKS and CDR2 YYEKEE (reference sequence). In DNA, the CDR3 is TGTGCCAGCAGCTTGCAGCTGGGACGGGAGCAGTACGTC. Residues: CASSLQLGREQYV.

The V gene is TRBV18, the J gene TRBJ2-2; D not resolved. CDR3 length equals 15 residues. Trimming left V 8 bases short and J 0 bases short, with 13 bases between. CDR1 is KGHSH, CDR2 LQKENI, per germline. The chain's CDR3 is CASGRRAANTGELFF. The CDR3 nucleotides are TGTGCCAGCGGCAGAAGGGCGGCGAACACCGGGGAGCTGTTTTTT.

V gene TRBV18 combines with J gene TRBJ2-7, with TRBD2 matching over 8 bases. J was trimmed by 6 bases and V by 2 bases; bases with no gene match: 9. Germline V lookup: CDR1 KGHSH, CDR2 LQKENI. This CDR3 contains 15 residues. The CDR3 spells CASSPGTRGSVEQYV. The CDR3 coding sequence is TGTGCCAGCTCACCAGGGACTAGGGGGAGTGTCGAGCAGTACGTC.

This clonotype has at least ten counts. The J gene is TRBJ2-7, the V gene TRBV3-1, with a weak D call TRBD2 (6 bases). The germline V and J ends were trimmed by 5 bases and 5 bases, with 10 bases remaining between them. This CDR3 comprises 12 residues. Germline loops: CDR1 LGHDT, CDR2 YNNKEL (reference sequence). This CDR3 is CASSGWGDEQYF. The CDR3 DNA reads as TGTGCCAGCAGCGGCTGGGGGGACGAGCAGTACTTC.

This clonotype was counted many times. The rearrangement uses TRBV20-1 and TRBJ1-5; 7 nucleotides align to TRBD1. There are 14 residues in the CDR3. V lost 5 bases and J lost 4; bases outside the gene matches: 8. In germline, CDR1 is DFQATT, CDR2 SNEGSKA (reference sequence). The CDR3, as DNA: TGCAGTGCTTTACCGGGACAGCTTAATCAGCCCCAGCATTTT. It is translated as CSALPGQLNQPQHF.

This clonotype came up many times. The chain joins TRBV5-1 to TRBJ1-2, with D hard to call. CDR1 and CDR2 (germline): SGHRS, YFSETQ. This CDR3 has 15 amino acids. The V end lost 0 bases, the J end lost 0 bases, and 9 bases lay between the germline ends. CDR3 protein: CASSLVAATNYGYTF. CDR3 nucleotide sequence: TGCGCCAGCAGCTTGGTGGCCGCAACTAACTATGGCTACACCTTC.

This clonotype showed up just a few times. The chain employs TRBV19 and TRBJ2-3, with TRBD2 identical over 10 bases. V dropped 7 bases and J dropped 6; count of bases not matched to a gene: 13. Per the germline V gene, CDR1 is LNHDA and CDR2 is SQIVND (reference sequence). CDR3 length equals 16 residues. CDR3 DNA: TGTGCCAGTAAGAGGAGGCTAGCGGGGGCCTCGGATACGCAGTATTTT. Amino acid sequence: CASKRRLAGASDTQYF.

This clonotype was seen more than once but under ten times. This sequence joins TRBV3-1 and TRBJ1-2; weak D call: TRBD1 (6 bases). Between the trimmed V and J ends, which lost 4 bases and 5 bases, there was a span of 17 bases. Germline lookup yields CDR1 LGHDT and CDR2 YNNKEL (reference sequence). The CDR3 is made up of 15 amino acids. CDR3 amino acids: CASSPVLQGSYGYTF. The CDR3 bases are TGTGCCAGCAGCCCCGTACTACAGGGATCGTATGGCTACACCTTC.

This clonotype was observed a few times. The chain employs TRBV5-1 and TRBJ1-5; D is ambiguous. The V end was cut by 4 bases, the J end by 0 bases, with 8 bases between. The CDR3 is 14 residues long. In germline, CDR1 is SGHRS, CDR2 YFSETQ. CDR3 sequence: CASSPTPSNQPQHF. The CDR3 coding sequence is TGCGCCAGCAGCCCTACCCCTAGCAATCAGCCCCAGCATTTT.

The chain carries TRBV18 and TRBJ1-3; the D is unclear. The CDR3 runs to 16 residues. Trimming shortened V by 6 bases and J by 0 bases, and 15 bases separated the two germline ends. Germline V lookup: CDR1 KGHSH, CDR2 LQKENI. The CDR3 DNA reads as TGTGCCAGCTCCCGGGCGTCTAGCAACTCTGGAAACACCATATATTTT. It translates to CASSRASSNSGNTIYF.

The J gene is TRBJ1-5, the V gene TRBV12-3 or TRBV12-4, with 7 bases aligning to TRBD1. Trimming took 6 bases from V and 1 from J; bases not matched to a gene: 9. The CDR3 totals 16 residues. CDR3 protein: CASREAGGGSNQPQHF. The CDR3 DNA is TGTGCCAGCAGGGAAGCAGGGGGAGGAAGCAATCAGCCCCAGCATTTT.

CDR3 loop: CASSAWTGSYEQYF. The CDR3 DNA is TGCGCCAGCAGTGCTTGGACAGGGAGCTACGAGCAGTACTTC. This chain connects TRBV10-1 to TRBJ2-7, with TRBD1 matching over 8 bases. J gave up 3 bases and V 4 bases, and 5 bases lay outside the gene matches. Germline CDR1 is WNHNN and CDR2 is SYGVQD (reference sequence). The CDR3 consists of 14 residues.